This entry describes one T cell receptor (beta chain). This clone was seen many times. Its antigen is still unknown. Per-base qualities were not stored, and no clone one base away is much larger. The data derive from a study of cytotoxic CD8 clonotypes in ibrutinib-treated CLL (dated by TCRdb to 2020 to 2023). Regarding the research as a whole: The cohort was composed of under 12 relapsed/refractory and fewer than 16 treatment-naive patients; IGHV unmutated status was identified in under 18 patients. Cryopreserved peripheral blood mononuclear cells were collected before treatment, at response, and at either disease progression or sustained remission. Samples at response were collected after a median of 12 months of treatment, with a range of about 6 to 40 months. Responses were partial in roughly 24 patients and complete in 2; after median approximately 66 months follow-up, roughly 14 stayed in remission and about twelve progressed. An average of about 250,000 productive templates and approximately 90,000 productive rearrangements was obtained per sample. All remission and progressive disease samples were collected while patients were still receiving ibrutinib. Of the 86 people in the trial, approximately 28 had longitudinal samples available.

The paper as a whole reports these results and caveats: Sampling times were not matched between sustained-remission and progressing patients, and lymph node repertoires were not studied. An increase in clonality was observed at ibrutinib response, with clonality remaining stable during sustained remission and falling back toward baseline at progression. Baseline clonality was found to be higher than that of age-matched healthy donors and was strongly correlated with circulating CD8+ T-cell counts. Public clonotypes were rare and either shrank or stayed stable during treatment, and the rise in clonality at ibrutinib response reflected expansion of private clonotypes.

The CDR3 numbers 14 residues from cysteine through phenylalanine. Of the read, only the CDR3 DNA is kept; its 42 bases are in frame from base 1. From a lookup of the germline V gene, CDR1 and CDR2 are SGHRS and YFSETQ. V loses 1 base at its end and J loses 7 bases; junction bases beyond the gene matches: 8. On a MiSeq, deep resolution sequencing aimed for a depth between 1 in 1 million and 1 in 200,000 T cells, with each clonotype covered about 9.2x on average. TCR beta libraries were generated with the immunoSEQ hsTCRB Kit. The paper's data handling went like this. The data were analyzed with ImmunoSEQ Analyzer and ImmunoSEQ Data Assistant, and V, D and J gene assignments followed IMGT definitions. Clonality, which ranges from 0 to 1, was calculated as one minus the normalized Shannon entropy of productive rearrangement frequencies. Only overrepresented clonotypes making up at least 0.05% of each patient's repertoire were included in the public clonotype analysis. Repertoires from some 13 age-matched healthy donors in immuneACCESS were used as clonality controls. The source is immuneACCESS, and TCRdb retained only in-frame sequences with V and J called. Part of the clones is not carried over; for the studies checked, unresolved V genes explain less than half of this, and the remainder is unexplained. That table is the source of V, J and clone size, and D and trimming were worked out from the DNA. Recorded for this sample are 60,000 to 70,000 clones; 57% of them occurred a single time. Together, the top ten hold around 15% of the sample.

The sample's time point, from its label and the paper: eleven to twelve months on ibrutinib. For TCR beta library preparation, approximately 2 micrograms of genomic DNA were isolated from cryopreserved PBMCs. Longitudinal blood samples from CLL patients receiving ibrutinib monotherapy were subjected to high-throughput TCR beta sequencing. The patients were enrolled in a single-center, open-label phase 2 trial of ibrutinib monotherapy. The chain uses TRBV5-1 and TRBJ2-7, with TRBD1 identical over 7 junction bases. The starting material was PBMCs, obtained after 12 months of ibrutinib treatment. The sequence was collected from a human donor with chronic lymphocytic leukemia. In nucleotide form, the sequence is TGCGCCAGCAGCTTGTGGGGGACAGAAAATGAGCAGTACTTC. Its translation is CASSLWGTENEQYF.